The rows below give T cell receptor beta chains drawn from one sample of a study of cytomegalovirus exposure and HLA in healthy donors. The protocol was immunoSEQ multiplex PCR, while the TCRdb copy is restricted to in-frame clones and leaves out a portion. The sample has roughly 90,000 clones, about 81% seen once; the top ten hold 2.1%. Sequences were obtained from PBMCs. Receptors were obtained from a man younger than 35 in good health and CMV-seronegative. The CDR3 runs from the conserved cysteine through the conserved F or W. D genes are given only for firm matches. For some rows the clone size is stated as once, few or many, or as a class when expanded; others skip it.

D,length,J,size,V,CDR3,DNA
TRBD2,16,TRBJ2-2,once,TRBV10-3,CAISELAGAGTGELFF,TGTGCCATCAGTGAGCTAGCGGGAGCGGGAACCGGGGAGCTGTTTTTT
TRBD1,15,TRBJ1-1,NA,TRBV27,CASNLRDRVNTEAFF,TGTGCCAGCAACTTGAGGGACAGGGTTAACACTGAAGCTTTCTTT
NA,15,TRBJ1-3,NA,TRBV25-1,CASSDVTGLGNTIYF,TGTGCCAGCAGTGATGTAACAGGGCTCGGAAACACCATATATTTT
NA,14,TRBJ1-2,NA,TRBV6-1,CASSEARPNYGYTF,TGTGCCAGCAGTGAAGCGCGGCCTAACTATGGCTACACCTTC
NA,17,TRBJ1-2,NA,TRBV5-6,CASSLEVRGYENYGYTF,TGTGCCAGCAGCTTGGAGGTTCGGGGATATGAGAACTATGGCTACACCTTC
NA,14,TRBJ1-1,NA,TRBV6-5,CASSFGGRNTEAFF,TGTGCCAGCAGTTTCGGAGGACGGAACACTGAAGCTTTCTTT
TRBD1,15,TRBJ2-4,once,TRBV5-4,CASRGTGGPKNIQYF,TGTGCCAGCAGGGGGACAGGGGGCCCCAAAAACATTCAGTACTTC
NA,14,TRBJ1-1,NA,TRBV5-1,CASSPPSPGTEAFF,TGCGCCAGCAGCCCGCCCTCTCCAGGGACTGAAGCTTTCTTT
NA,14,TRBJ2-1,NA,TRBV28,CASSRWTEKNEQFF,TGTGCCAGCAGTCGATGGACAGAAAAGAATGAGCAGTTCTTC
NA,15,TRBJ2-5,NA,TRBV7-2,CASSLASVRVEAQYF,TGTGCCAGCAGCTTAGCGAGTGTCAGGGTTGAGGCCCAGTACTTC
TRBD1,13,TRBJ2-7,NA,TRBV6-6,CASTPTGENEQYF,TGTGCCAGCACCCCGACAGGGGAAAACGAGCAGTACTTC
NA,15,TRBJ1-1,NA,TRBV6-1,CASSPRVLRATEAFF,TGTGCCAGCAGTCCTAGGGTGCTCAGGGCGACTGAAGCTTTCTTT
TRBD1,17,TRBJ1-2,NA,TRBV5-1,CASSPGTGDSLNYGYTF,TGCGCCAGCAGCCCGGGGACAGGGGACTCTCTTAACTATGGCTACACCTTC
NA,15,TRBJ1-5,NA,TRBV9,CASSVEGQLNQPQHF,TGTGCCAGCAGCGTAGAAGGACAGTTAAATCAGCCCCAGCATTTT
TRBD2,15,TRBJ2-1,NA,TRBV6-1,CASSGGLAGAYEQFF,TGTGCCAGCAGTGGGGGACTAGCGGGAGCCTATGAGCAGTTCTTC
TRBD2,16,TRBJ2-5,NA,TRBV30,CAWSAIGRGLGETQYF,TGTGCCTGGAGTGCCATCGGGAGGGGCCTGGGGGAGACCCAGTACTTC
TRBD1,14,TRBJ1-2,NA,TRBV7-8,CASSSRTGAGGYTF,TGTGCCAGCAGCTCCCGGACAGGGGCTGGTGGCTACACCTTC
NA,12,TRBJ1-1,NA,TRBV29-1,CSVSGKGTEAFF,TGCAGCGTCTCAGGGAAGGGGACTGAAGCTTTCTTT
NA,17,TRBJ1-5,once,TRBV6-1,CASSGQELFDSNQPQHF,TGTGCCAGCAGTGGACAGGAACTCTTCGATAGCAATCAGCCCCAGCATTTT